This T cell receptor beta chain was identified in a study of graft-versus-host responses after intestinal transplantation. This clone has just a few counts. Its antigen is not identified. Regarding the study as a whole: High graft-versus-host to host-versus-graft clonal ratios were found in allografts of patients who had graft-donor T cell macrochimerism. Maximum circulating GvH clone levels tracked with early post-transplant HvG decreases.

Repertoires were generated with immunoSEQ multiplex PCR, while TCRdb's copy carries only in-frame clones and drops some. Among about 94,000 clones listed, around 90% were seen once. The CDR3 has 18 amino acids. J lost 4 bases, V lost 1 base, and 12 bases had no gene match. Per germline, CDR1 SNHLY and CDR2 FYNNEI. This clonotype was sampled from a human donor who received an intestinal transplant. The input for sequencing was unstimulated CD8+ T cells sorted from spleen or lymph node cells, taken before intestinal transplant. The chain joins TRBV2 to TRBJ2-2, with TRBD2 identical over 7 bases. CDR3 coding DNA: TGTGCCAGCAGTGAAGGGGAGGGGCGATCCGTTAGCACCGGGGAGCTGTTTTTT. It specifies CASSEGEGRSVSTGELFF.